Each of the 18 T cell receptor beta chains below was sequenced from the same sample in a study of CD8 T cell repertoires and HIV-1 epitope variants. Some clones are missing from TCRdb's copy, which holds only in-frame ones; the method was immunoSEQ multiplex PCR. This sample has some 87,000 clones, with almost 75% found just once. Sequencing was performed on uncultured baseline CD8+ T cells from peripheral blood mononuclear cells (PBMCs). These receptors were obtained from a male donor with HIV.

A few counts support this clone. The gene calls are TRBV5-1 and TRBJ1-1; D unclear. Germline CDR1 is SGHRS and CDR2 is YFSETQ. CDR3 size: 14 residues. V lost 0 bases and J lost 0, with 6 bases in between. The CDR3 DNA reads TGCGCCAGCAGCTTGGTCAGCATGAACACTGAAGCTTTCTTT. It specifies CASSLVSMNTEAFF.

The V gene is TRBV19, the J gene TRBJ2-7, with D tentatively TRBD1 or TRBD2 (5 bases each). V was clipped by 5 bases and J by 7 bases, with 18 bases between them. This CDR3 spans 14 amino acids. Germline CDR1 reads LNHDA; CDR2 reads SQIVND (reference sequence). CDR3 nucleotide sequence: TGTGCCAGTAGTGTCGACGGAACCTGGGGGGAGCAGTACTTC. Its translation is CASSVDGTWGEQYF.

With respect to this clone: The junction departs from the called germline gene at one end, perhaps through a read error. The chain couples TRBV29-1 to TRBJ2-7, with D possibly being TRBD2 (6 bases). Germline CDR1 SQVTM, CDR2 ANQGSEA. The CDR3 has 13 residues. In DNA form, the CDR3 reads TGCAGCGTTAAAGAGGGACTCCGCTACGAGCAGTACTTC. Residues: CSVKEGLRYEQYF.

V gene TRBV4-3 combines with J gene TRBJ2-2; D is perhaps TRBD1 (5 bases). This CDR3 has 15 residues. V was pared by 4 bases and J by 6 bases, with 15 bases between. Germline V gene data show CDR1 as LGHNA and CDR2 as YSLEER. The CDR3 reads CASSPTGLGAGELFF. CDR3 coding DNA: TGCGCCAGCAGCCCCACAGGCCTAGGGGCCGGGGAGCTGTTTTTT.

The rearrangement uses TRBV7-2 and TRBJ2-1; 8 nucleotides line up with TRBD2. Germline assignment: CDR1 SGHTA and CDR2 FQGNSA. J gave up 7 bases and V 4 bases, and 3 bases lay outside the gene matches. The CDR3 loop spans 13 amino acids. CDR3 DNA sequence: TGTGCCAGCAGCTCGGCGGGGGGTAATGAGCAGTTCTTC. Translation: CASSSAGGNEQFF.

The V gene is TRBV25-1, the J gene TRBJ2-3; D not resolved. In germline, CDR1 is MGHDK, CDR2 SYGVNS. The V and J ends lost 4 bases and 1 base respectively, with 9 bases between them. This CDR3 is 14 amino acids long. DNA for the CDR3: TGTGCCAGCAGTGGGTTCTCCCGCACAGATACGCAGTATTTT. It specifies CASSGFSRTDTQYF.

The chain links TRBV6-1 to TRBJ2-7, with D possibly matching TRBD1 (6 bases). This CDR3 is 14 amino acids long. Germline lookup yields CDR1 MNHNS and CDR2 SASEGT. V lost 9 bases, J lost 3 bases, and 18 bases lay in between. CDR3 loop: CASSQGQGIYEQYF. CDR3 in DNA: TGTGCCAGTAGTCAGGGGCAGGGGATCTACGAGCAGTACTTC.

The chain employs TRBV2 and TRBJ2-7; 8 nucleotides align to TRBD1. This CDR3 has 13 amino acids. With 6 bases clipped from V and 5 bases from J, the junction kept 6 bases outside the gene matches. Germline assignment: CDR1 SNHLY and CDR2 FYNNEI. CDR3 region: CASRRQGLNEQYF. The CDR3 nucleotides read TGTGCCAGCAGGCGACAGGGGCTCAACGAGCAGTACTTC. The full variable domain, rest sourced from reference TRBV2 and TRBJ2-7, is EPEVTQTPSHQVTQMGQEVILRCVPISNHLYFYWYRQILGQKVEFLVSFYNNEISEKSEIFDDQFSVERPDGSNFTLKIRSTKLEDSAMYFCASRRQGLNEQYFGPGTRLTVT.

V gene TRBV4-3 combines with J gene TRBJ1-6; 9 bases map to TRBD1. CDR3 size: 14 residues. Losses at the gene ends were 4 bases for V and 7 bases for J; bases not matched to a gene: 2. CDR1 is LGHNA, CDR2 YSLEER, per germline. The CDR3 reads CASSLQGANSPLHF. The CDR3, as DNA: TGCGCCAGCAGCCTACAGGGGGCAAATTCACCCCTCCACTTT.

The rearrangement links TRBV7-9 to TRBJ2-7; D is unclear. Trimming stripped 1 base from V and 2 bases from J, with 6 bases between. Germline V CDR1 and CDR2: SEHNR, FQNEAQ (reference sequence). This CDR3 spans 13 amino acids. In nucleotides, the CDR3 is TGTGCCAGCAGCTTAGAGGAAACCTACGAGCAGTACTTC. Its translation is CASSLEETYEQYF.

This chain uses TRBV27 with TRBJ1-1; 7 nucleotides agree with TRBD1. CDR1 is MNHEY and CDR2 is SMNVEV in the germline V gene (reference sequence). The V gene end was trimmed by 5 bases and the J gene end by 0 bases; junction bases not matched to a gene: 9. The CDR3 length is 16 residues. CDR3 sequence: CASSARTGAMNTEAFF. Here the CDR3 DNA reads TGTGCCAGCAGTGCCCGGACAGGTGCCATGAACACTGAAGCTTTCTTT.

This clone was seen many times. The CDR3 reads CASSYTGVLLTF. The CDR3 DNA follows: TGTGCCAGCAGCTACACAGGGGTCCTCCTGACTTTC. The chain couples TRBV7-9 to TRBJ2-6; 7 positions agree with TRBD1. This CDR3 contains 12 residues. V was pared by 4 bases and J by 14 bases, with 5 bases of the junction left unmatched. Germline lookup yields CDR1 SEHNR and CDR2 FQNEAQ (reference sequence). The variable domain in full, with the rest retrieved from reference TRBV7-9 and TRBJ2-6, is DTGVSQNPRHKITKRGQNVTFRCDPISEHNRLYWYRQTLGQGPEFLTYFQNEAQLEKSRLLSDRFSAERPKGSFSTLEIQRTEQGDSAMYLCASSYTGVLLTFGAGSRLTVL.

The chain recombines TRBV14 with TRBJ2-7; perhaps D is TRBD1 or TRBD2 (5 bases each). Trimming pared 0 bases from V and 1 base from J, leaving 10 bases between. Germline CDR1 is SGHDN and CDR2 is FVKESK. The CDR3 has 15 amino acids. The CDR3 here is CASSQEGRASYEQYF. CDR3 bases: TGTGCCAGCAGCCAAGAGGGGCGGGCGTCCTACGAGCAGTACTTC.

CDR3 bases: TGTGCCAGCACCGACCTTTCCCCCCCTGAAGCTTTCTTT. This codes for CASTDLSPPEAFF. The rearrangement joins TRBV6-1 to TRBJ1-1; D is undetermined. Germline-derived CDR1 and CDR2 are MNHNS and SASEGT. V gave up 7 bases and J gave up 6 bases, with 15 bases separating them. The CDR3 is 13 amino acids.

The V and J genes are TRBV5-1 and TRBJ2-6; 10 nucleotides match TRBD1. The germline V gene has CDR1 SGHRS and CDR2 YFSETQ. The trim removed 6 bases at V and 1 base at J, leaving 7 bases unmatched. The length of the CDR3 is 17 residues. The DNA of the CDR3 is TGCGCCAGCACCCGGACAGGGGGTTCATCTGGGGCCAACGTCCTGACTTTC. Translation: CASTRTGGSSGANVLTF.

This rearrangement joins TRBV15 to TRBJ1-1, with TRBD1 matching 7 bases. Germline values: CDR1 LNHNV, CDR2 YYDKDF (reference sequence). This CDR3 has 14 residues. The V segment lost 5 bases and the J segment 0 bases; nucleotides outside the gene matches: 3. The CDR3 region is CATSPGTVNTEAFF. CDR3 nucleotides: TGTGCCACCAGCCCGGGGACAGTGAACACTGAAGCTTTCTTT.

This clone occurred a few times. The V call is TRBV27, the J call TRBJ2-2; D unresolved. The CDR3 spans 13 residues. Between the trimmed V and J ends, which lost 0 bases and 4 bases, there was a span of 3 bases. Per germline, CDR1 MNHEY and CDR2 SMNVEV (reference sequence). CDR3 nucleotide sequence: TGTGCCAGCAGTTTATCGTTCACCGGGGAGCTGTTTTTT. This codes for CASSLSFTGELFF.

This clone has just a few counts. The V gene is TRBV4-2, the J gene TRBJ2-5; TRBD1 might be the D (6 bases). Trimming cost V 0 bases and J 3 bases, with 11 bases left between them. The CDR3 is 15 amino acids. Germline V gene lookup returns CDR1 LGHNA and CDR2 YNFKEQ. CDR3 amino acids: CASSQDLGQKETQYF. Written as DNA, the CDR3 is TGTGCCAGCAGCCAAGATCTTGGACAGAAAGAGACCCAGTACTTC.